The present entry profiles one T cell receptor beta chain with its context. As yet, its antigen is unknown. Russia was home to the donors, healthy Caucasian individuals aged roughly 6 to 95. V lost 3 bases and J 0 bases, leaving 15 bases between the germline ends. This CDR3 is 17 amino acids long. Germline V lookup: CDR1 MDHEN, CDR2 SYDVKM. This entry is derived from a study of blood T cells in healthy people across ages. Study outcomes and limitations: The unknown donor CMV status may have confounded expanded clonotype changes. The long-lived group displayed more naive CD4+ cells, plus higher diversity, than the aged donors did.

A second PCR of about 7 to 12 cycles used a sample-barcoded 5' primer and a J-beta primer mix. TCRdb itself ran the 5' RACE reads through MiXCR, one entry per CDR3 protein. The data hold 1.5 million to 2 million distinct CDR3 sequences, with about 50% observed a single time. This sequence joins TRBV28 and TRBJ2-1, with D perhaps assigned TRBD1 or TRBD2 (5 bases each). This receptor was identified in a woman in her 40s in good health. The sample was blood. The DNA for the CDR3 is TGTGCCAGCAGTTTTTTCGGGACGGGGAGCTCCTACAATGAGCAGTTCTTC. It translates to CASSFFGTGSSYNEQFF.